The clone carrying this T cell receptor (beta chain) was counted a few times. This sample stems from a study of shared T cell receptors in the human thymus. V lost 4 bases, J lost 4 bases, and 13 bases lay in between. The CDR3 spans 14 residues. From germline, CDR1 is SGDLS and CDR2 YYNGEE. The assay was immunoSEQ multiplex PCR, and TCRdb's table has in-frame clones only and misses some. The sample has roughly 700,000 clones, approximately 87% seen once. These records were also assigned to another study, of human thymus T cells. As that study records: Having surgery to correct congenital heart defects, healthy Finnish infants acted as the donors. The thymus was resected at corrective cardiac surgery. Repertoires from thymus and blood appeared to show biased V and J gene usage. In unrelated individuals, thymic repertoires overlapped highly, according to related research.

Sequencing used thymocytes. The receptor was isolated from a boy under three years old with a congenital heart defect. V usage is TRBV9 and J usage is TRBJ2-3; unclear D gene. This CDR3 is CASSPPQSADTQYF. CDR3 bases: TGTGCCAGCAGCCCCCCACAGAGTGCAGATACGCAGTATTTT.